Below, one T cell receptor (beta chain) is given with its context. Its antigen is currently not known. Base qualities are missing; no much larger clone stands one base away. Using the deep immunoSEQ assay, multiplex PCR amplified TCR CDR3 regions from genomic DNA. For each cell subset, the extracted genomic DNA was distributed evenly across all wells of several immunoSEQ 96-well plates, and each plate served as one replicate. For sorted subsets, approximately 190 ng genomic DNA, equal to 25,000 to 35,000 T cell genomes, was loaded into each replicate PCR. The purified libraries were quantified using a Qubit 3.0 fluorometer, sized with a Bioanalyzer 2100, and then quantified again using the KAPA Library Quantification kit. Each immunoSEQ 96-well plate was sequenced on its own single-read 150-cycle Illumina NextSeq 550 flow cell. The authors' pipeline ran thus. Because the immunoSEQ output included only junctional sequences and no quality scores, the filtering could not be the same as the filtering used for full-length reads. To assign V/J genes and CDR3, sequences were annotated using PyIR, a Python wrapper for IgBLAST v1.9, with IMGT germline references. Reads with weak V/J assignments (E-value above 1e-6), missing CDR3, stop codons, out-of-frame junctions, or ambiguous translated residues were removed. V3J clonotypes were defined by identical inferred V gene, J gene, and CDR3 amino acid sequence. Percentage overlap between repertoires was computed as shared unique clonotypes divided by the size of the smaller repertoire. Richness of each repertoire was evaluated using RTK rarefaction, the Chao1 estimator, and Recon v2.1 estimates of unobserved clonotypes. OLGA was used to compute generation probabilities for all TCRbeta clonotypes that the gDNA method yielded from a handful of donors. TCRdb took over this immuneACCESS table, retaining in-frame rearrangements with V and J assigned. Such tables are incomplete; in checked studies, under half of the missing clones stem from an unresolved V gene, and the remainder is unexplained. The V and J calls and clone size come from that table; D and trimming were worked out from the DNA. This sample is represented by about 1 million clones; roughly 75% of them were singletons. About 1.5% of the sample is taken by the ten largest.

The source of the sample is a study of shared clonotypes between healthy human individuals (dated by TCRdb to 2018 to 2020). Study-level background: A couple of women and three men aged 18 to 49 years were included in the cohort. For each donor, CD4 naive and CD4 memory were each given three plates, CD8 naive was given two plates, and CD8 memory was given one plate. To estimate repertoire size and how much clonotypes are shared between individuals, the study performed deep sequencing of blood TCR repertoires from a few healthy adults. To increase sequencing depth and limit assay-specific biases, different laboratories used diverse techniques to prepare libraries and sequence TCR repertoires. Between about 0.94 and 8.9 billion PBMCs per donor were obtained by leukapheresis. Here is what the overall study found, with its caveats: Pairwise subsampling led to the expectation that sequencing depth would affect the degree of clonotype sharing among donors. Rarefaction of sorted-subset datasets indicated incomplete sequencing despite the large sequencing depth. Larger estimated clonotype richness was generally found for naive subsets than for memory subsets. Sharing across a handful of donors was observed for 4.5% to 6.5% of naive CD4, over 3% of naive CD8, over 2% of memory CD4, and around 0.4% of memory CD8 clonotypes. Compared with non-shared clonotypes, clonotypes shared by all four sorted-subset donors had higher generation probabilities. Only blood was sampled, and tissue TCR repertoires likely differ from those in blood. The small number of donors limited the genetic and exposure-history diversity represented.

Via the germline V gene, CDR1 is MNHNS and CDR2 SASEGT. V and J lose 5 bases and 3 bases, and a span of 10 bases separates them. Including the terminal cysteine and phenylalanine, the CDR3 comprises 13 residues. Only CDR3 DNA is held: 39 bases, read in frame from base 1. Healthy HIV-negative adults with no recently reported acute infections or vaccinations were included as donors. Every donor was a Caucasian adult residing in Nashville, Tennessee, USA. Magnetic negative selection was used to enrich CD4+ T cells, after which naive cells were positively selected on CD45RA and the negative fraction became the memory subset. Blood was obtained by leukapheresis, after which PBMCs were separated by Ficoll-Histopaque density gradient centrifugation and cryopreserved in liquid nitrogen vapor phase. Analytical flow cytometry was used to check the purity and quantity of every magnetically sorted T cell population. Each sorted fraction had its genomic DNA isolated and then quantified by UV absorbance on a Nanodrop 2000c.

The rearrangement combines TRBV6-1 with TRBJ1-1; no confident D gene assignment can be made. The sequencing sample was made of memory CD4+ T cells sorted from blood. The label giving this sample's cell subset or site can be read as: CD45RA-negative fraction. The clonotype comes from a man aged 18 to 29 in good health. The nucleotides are TGTGCCAGCAGTACCGGGGTGCACACTGAAGCTTTCTTT. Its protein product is CASSTGVHTEAFF.